A selection of T cell receptor beta chains follows, all from one sample in a study of beta chain features in type 1 diabetes. Using immunoSEQ multiplex PCR, the repertoire was profiled, and TCRdb retains in-frame clones only, with some absent. The sample lists about 900,000 clones, 17% seen once, with 0.023% in the top ten. Sequencing was performed on naive CD4+ T cells from blood. The receptors come from a woman younger than 35 in good health. Each CDR3 is given with its conserved first and last residue. Each record gives: clone size, V gene, D gene, J gene, CDR3 protein, CDR3 DNA. The D gene is left open where the match is weak. The size of a clone is reported for some rows only, either as once, few or many, or as a class for expanded clones.

.	TRBV25-1	TRBD2	TRBJ2-5	CASSDTSGNQETQYF	TGTGCCAGCAGTGATACTAGCGGAAACCAAGAGACCCAGTACTTC
few	TRBV28	.	TRBJ2-3	CASSLQTDTQYF	TGTGCCAGCAGTCTGCAGACAGATACGCAGTATTTT
.	TRBV18	.	TRBJ1-1	CASSPDRQNTEAFF	TGTGCCAGCTCACCCGACAGGCAGAACACTGAAGCTTTCTTT
few	TRBV2	.	TRBJ1-2	CASSERGGPVYGYTF	TGTGCCAGCAGTGAACGGGGAGGGCCTGTCTATGGCTACACCTTC
few	TRBV7-9	.	TRBJ2-5	CASSLLGERQETQYF	TGTGCCAGCAGCTTATTGGGGGAGAGACAAGAGACCCAGTACTTC
.	TRBV28	.	TRBJ2-6	CASSLHSGANVLTF	TGTGCCAGCAGTCTACACTCTGGGGCCAACGTCCTGACTTTC
few	TRBV7-9	TRBD1	TRBJ2-7	CASRNTGAPYEQYF	TGTGCCAGCAGAAACACAGGGGCCCCCTACGAGCAGTACTTC
.	TRBV6-6	.	TRBJ2-3	CASSYSNTQYF	TGTGCCAGCAGTTACTCAAATACGCAGTATTTT
few	TRBV4-2	TRBD1	TRBJ1-4	CASSQVRTGGEINEKLFF	TGTGCCAGCAGCCAAGTTAGAACAGGGGGCGAGATCAATGAAAAACTGTTTTTT
.	TRBV27	.	TRBJ2-7	CASKTRGTYEQYF	TGTGCCAGCAAGACGAGGGGAACCTACGAGCAGTACTTC
few	TRBV7-2	TRBD2	TRBJ2-7	CASSLNSGSSYEQYF	TGTGCCAGCAGCCTCAATAGCGGGAGCTCCTACGAGCAGTACTTC
.	TRBV11-2	.	TRBJ2-1	CASSLFEGGSEQFF	TGTGCCAGCAGCTTGTTTGAGGGCGGGTCGGAGCAGTTCTTC
few	TRBV6-5	.	TRBJ2-2	CASSSRSTGELFF	TGTGCCAGCAGTTCCAGGAGTACCGGGGAGCTGTTTTTT
.	TRBV4-1	.	TRBJ2-1	CASSVYNEQFF	TGCGCCAGCAGCGTCTACAATGAGCAGTTCTTC
.	TRBV4-3	TRBD2	TRBJ2-3	CASSQEREATQYF	TGCGCCAGCAGCCAAGAACGGGAGGCGACGCAGTATTTT
.	TRBV29-1	TRBD2	TRBJ2-1	CSVMGTSDPRGEFF	TGCAGCGTGATGGGGACTAGCGACCCTCGGGGCGAGTTCTTC
few	TRBV5-4	TRBD2	TRBJ2-1	CASRPRLAVGNNEQFF	TGTGCCAGCAGGCCACGACTAGCGGTTGGGAACAATGAGCAGTTCTTC
.	TRBV2	.	TRBJ1-1	CASSDQGFTEAFF	TGTGCCAGCAGTGATCAAGGATTCACTGAAGCTTTCTTT
few	TRBV29-1	TRBD1	TRBJ2-1	CSGQGYNEQFF	TGCAGCGGACAGGGGTACAATGAGCAGTTCTTC
.	TRBV11-1	TRBD1	TRBJ2-1	CASSSDRGNEQFF	TGTGCCAGCAGCTCAGACAGGGGCAATGAGCAGTTCTTC
.	TRBV10-3	.	TRBJ2-7	CAISGTGEPYEQYF	TGTGCCATCAGTGGTACGGGGGAACCCTACGAGCAGTACTTC
.	TRBV11-2	TRBD2	TRBJ2-1	CASSPIAGAYNEQFF	TGTGCCAGCAGCCCAATAGCGGGAGCCTACAATGAGCAGTTCTTC
.	TRBV29-1	.	TRBJ1-2	CSVQGNYGYTF	TGCAGCGTCCAGGGGAACTATGGCTACACCTTC
.	TRBV11-3	TRBD2	TRBJ2-1	CASSLHSGRHEQFF	TGTGCCAGCAGCTTACATAGCGGGAGGCATGAGCAGTTCTTC
.	TRBV11-3	.	TRBJ1-5	CASSLAGTGGNQPQHF	TGTGCCAGCAGCTTAGCTGGAACAGGTGGCAATCAGCCCCAGCATTTT
few	TRBV5-1	.	TRBJ2-3	CASSLGQALTDTQYF	TGCGCCAGCAGCTTGGGTCAGGCGCTAACAGATACGCAGTATTTT
once	TRBV18	.	TRBJ2-3	CASSPLQGSSTDTQYF	TGTGCCAGCTCACCCCTCCAGGGAAGTAGCACAGATACGCAGTATTTT
.	TRBV15	TRBD2	TRBJ2-5	CATSRERTSGEETQYF	TGTGCCACCAGCAGAGAGAGAACTAGCGGAGAAGAGACCCAGTACTTC
few	TRBV10-3	.	TRBJ2-7	CAISEVAGTLFYEQYF	TGTGCCATCAGTGAGGTCGCCGGGACTCTCTTCTACGAGCAGTACTTC
.	TRBV4-3	.	TRBJ2-3	CASSQDTLGDTQYF	TGCGCCAGCAGCCAAGATACACTGGGAGATACGCAGTATTTT
.	TRBV27	TRBD2	TRBJ2-1	CASSREGPSYNEQFF	TGTGCCTCATCGCGGGAGGGCCCCTCCTACAATGAGCAGTTCTTC
.	TRBV18	.	TRBJ2-1	CASSPSRDNEQFF	TGTGCCAGCTCACCGTCCCGAGACAATGAGCAGTTCTTC
few	TRBV18	TRBD2	TRBJ2-7	CASSQGTSGRSSYEQYF	TGTGCCAGCTCCCAAGGGACTAGCGGGAGGTCTTCCTACGAGCAGTACTTC
few	TRBV5-4	TRBD1	TRBJ1-2	CASSPRDSVYGYTF	TGTGCCAGCAGCCCCCGGGACAGTGTCTATGGCTACACCTTC
.	TRBV11-3	.	TRBJ2-2	CASSPVGGRGTGELFF	TGTGCCAGCAGCCCCGTGGGGGGCCGGGGGACCGGGGAGCTGTTTTTT
few	TRBV7-2	.	TRBJ2-3	CASNSPNKPPYTQYF	TGTGCCAGCAACTCGCCTAATAAGCCCCCTTATACGCAGTATTTT
.	TRBV7-2	.	TRBJ2-1	CASSPHNEQFF	TGTGCCAGCAGCCCGCACAATGAGCAGTTCTTC
few	TRBV9	.	TRBJ2-7	CASISTSADSYEQYF	TGTGCCAGCATTTCTACATCAGCGGACTCCTACGAGCAGTACTTC
few	TRBV18	TRBD1	TRBJ2-7	CASSPQRAGQGSYEQYF	TGTGCCAGCTCACCACAAAGGGCAGGACAGGGCTCCTACGAGCAGTACTTC
few	TRBV11-2	TRBD1	TRBJ2-7	CASSSDRGPHEQYF	TGTGCCAGCAGCTCGGACAGGGGGCCCCACGAGCAGTACTTC
.	TRBV5-1	TRBD2	TRBJ2-5	CASSLGTSGRKDQETQYF	TGCGCCAGCAGCTTGGGGACTAGCGGGAGAAAAGACCAAGAGACCCAGTACTTC
few	TRBV19	TRBD2	TRBJ2-1	CASSRKRDRNNEQFF	TGTGCCAGTAGTAGAAAGCGGGATAGAAACAATGAGCAGTTCTTC
few	TRBV6-5	TRBD2	TRBJ2-7	CASSYSASGSSYEQYF	TGTGCCAGCAGTTACTCCGCTAGCGGGAGCTCCTACGAGCAGTACTTC
.	TRBV19	.	TRBJ2-7	CASSIRGGNGGAYEQYF	TGTGCCAGTAGTATCAGAGGGGGGAATGGAGGGGCCTACGAGCAGTACTTC
.	TRBV5-6	.	TRBJ1-1	CASSLAGSLNTEAFF	TGTGCCAGCAGCTTGGCAGGCAGCCTGAACACTGAAGCTTTCTTT
few	TRBV6-4	TRBD1	TRBJ2-2	CASSDRGPGELFF	TGTGCCAGCAGTGACAGGGGGCCCGGGGAGCTGTTTTTT
.	TRBV10-3	TRBD2	TRBJ2-7	CAISLTSGSFYEQYF	TGTGCCATCAGTCTTACTAGCGGGAGCTTCTACGAGCAGTACTTC
few	TRBV2	TRBD2	TRBJ2-3	CASSEGTSGTDTQYF	TGTGCCAGCAGTGAAGGGACTAGCGGCACAGATACGCAGTATTTT
.	TRBV5-6	.	TRBJ2-2	CASSFGRRAGELFF	TGTGCCAGCAGCTTCGGCCGTCGCGCCGGGGAGCTGTTTTTT